The 28 T cell receptor beta chains listed next were all sequenced from one sample in a study of blood T cell repertoires in COVID-19. Produced via immunoSEQ multiplex PCR; TCRdb's table is partial and in-frame only. The data show tens of thousands of clones, with roughly 87% seen just once and 18% held by the top ten. The specimen was peripheral blood. These TCRs come from a human donor in a cohort sampled during active COVID-19.

A few counts support this clone. The chain combines TRBV3-1 (or the pseudogene TRBV3-2) with TRBJ2-7; 7 bases are shared with TRBD1. This CDR3 is 14 amino acids long. V trimming: 1 base; J trimming: 6 bases; junction bases outside the gene matches: 6. CDR1 is LGHDT, CDR2 YNNKEL, per germline (reference sequence). CDR3 protein: CASSQGYRGVEQYF. The CDR3 DNA reads TGTGCCAGCAGCCAAGGGTACAGGGGTGTCGAGCAGTACTTC.

The rearrangement joins TRBV12-3 or TRBV12-4 to TRBJ1-5; D call uncertain. Trimming removed 2 bases from V and 3 bases from J, with 5 bases in between. There are 13 residues in the CDR3. Here the CDR3 DNA reads TGTGCCAGCAGTTTACAGATCAATCAGCCCCAGCATTTT. Its translation is CASSLQINQPQHF.

This chain joins TRBV3-1 (or the pseudogene TRBV3-2) and TRBJ1-4; D may be TRBD1 (5 bases). Trimming removed 4 bases from V and 4 bases from J, with 13 bases in between. CDR1 LGHDT and CDR2 YNNKEL come from the germline V gene (reference sequence). The CDR3 contains 15 residues. The CDR3, as DNA: TGTGCCAGCAGCCCGACGACAGTTTATAATGAAAAACTGTTTTTT. Protein: CASSPTTVYNEKLFF.

Only a few counts were recorded for this clone. V gene TRBV19 combines with J gene TRBJ2-2, with D maybe TRBD2 (6 bases). There are 15 residues in the CDR3. The germline gives CDR1 LNHDA, CDR2 SQIVND (reference sequence). Trimming pared 4 bases from V and 0 bases from J, leaving 9 bases between. The CDR3 sequence: CASSTSSANTGELFF. DNA for the CDR3: TGTGCCAGTAGTACCTCTAGCGCGAACACCGGGGAGCTGTTTTTT.

This clone has only one observation. The rearrangement joins TRBV4-3 to TRBJ2-7, with 8 bases lining up with TRBD1. Per the germline V gene, CDR1 is LGHNA and CDR2 is YSLEER. The junction had 8 bases not matched to a gene; V was cut back by 0 bases and J by 1 base. The CDR3 totals 17 residues. CDR3 in DNA: TGCGCCAGCAGCCAAGATATCACAGGGGGTTATTCCTACGAGCAGTACTTC. The encoded protein is CASSQDITGGYSYEQYF.

This chain joins TRBV20-1 and TRBJ2-1; 13 nucleotides line up with TRBD2. Germline CDR1 and CDR2: DFQATT and SNEGSKA (reference sequence). The CDR3 is 14 residues long. Unmatched junction bases numbered 3, after V lost 3 bases and J lost 7 bases. This chain's CDR3 is CSASAGLAGNEQFF. The CDR3 coding sequence is TGCAGTGCTAGTGCGGGACTAGCGGGAAATGAGCAGTTCTTC.

This clone was seen repeatedly, ten times or more. The rearrangement links TRBV6-1 to TRBJ2-7; D ambiguous. The CDR3 contains 15 residues. Germline V lookup: CDR1 MNHNS, CDR2 SASEGT. V was trimmed by 0 bases and J by 3 bases, leaving 12 bases between them. CDR3 DNA: TGTGCCAGCAGTGAAGCTACTTCGCATGGCTACGAGCAGTACTTC. It translates to CASSEATSHGYEQYF.

The rearrangement links TRBV6-6 to TRBJ2-7, with 7 bases that match TRBD1. There are 14 residues in the CDR3. Germline loops: CDR1 MNHNY, CDR2 SVGAGI (reference sequence). The V gene end was trimmed by 6 bases and the J gene end by 2 bases; junction bases not matched to a gene: 7. The CDR3 protein is CASSTYRGPYEQYF. The CDR3 DNA sequence: TGTGCCAGCAGCACCTACAGGGGCCCCTACGAGCAGTACTTC.

This clone is a singleton in its sample. V gene TRBV6-5 combines with J gene TRBJ1-1; possible D gene TRBD1, 6 bases. Germline CDR1 MNHEY, CDR2 SVGAGI. The V end was cut by 5 bases, the J end by 2 bases, with 15 bases between. The CDR3 loop spans 15 amino acids. The CDR3 protein is CASSPNRVGNTEAFF. In DNA, the CDR3 is TGTGCCAGCAGTCCCAACAGGGTTGGCAACACTGAAGCTTTCTTT.

This chain uses TRBV4-2 with TRBJ1-4, with D unclear. Between the trimmed V and J ends, which lost 5 bases and 0 bases, there was a span of 10 bases. The CDR3 sequence is 15 residues long. Germline V gene sequence: CDR1 LGHNA, CDR2 YNFKEQ. The CDR3 nucleotides read TGTGCCAGCAGCACAGAACTAGCAACTAATGAAAAACTGTTTTTT. As protein: CASSTELATNEKLFF.

This sequence joins TRBV7-2 and TRBJ2-6, with D possibly being TRBD2 (6 bases). With 0 bases removed from V and 0 bases from J, the gap between germline ends came to 24 bases. The CDR3 is 22 residues long. Germline CDR1 reads SGHTA; CDR2 reads FQGNSA. CDR3: CASSLAPNFRTSSFSGANVLTF. CDR3 DNA: TGTGCCAGCAGCTTAGCGCCTAATTTCCGTACTAGCAGTTTCTCTGGGGCCAACGTCCTGACTTTC.

V is TRBV6-5 and J is TRBJ1-5; tentative D call: TRBD1 (5 bases). Germline V CDR1 and CDR2: MNHEY, SVGAGI. CDR3 length: 13 residues. Trimming removed 6 bases from V and 4 bases from J, with 10 bases in between. CDR3 nucleotide sequence: TGTGCCAGCAGACCCGACAGTAATCAGCCCCAGCATTTT. Protein: CASRPDSNQPQHF.

This clone was detected once. V usage is TRBV6-5 and J usage is TRBJ2-7, with 7 bases lining up with TRBD1. The CDR3 covers 15 residues. Losses at the gene ends were 2 bases for V and 4 bases for J; bases not matched to a gene: 8. Germline V gene sequence: CDR1 MNHEY, CDR2 SVGAGI. The CDR3 DNA sequence: TGTGCCAGCAGTTACGACATAGGGGGCCCGTACGAGCAGTACTTC. It yields the protein CASSYDIGGPYEQYF.

The chain employs TRBV9 and TRBJ1-1, with D unclear. The V end lost 2 bases, the J end lost 0 bases, and 8 bases lay between the germline ends. The V gene's germline CDR1 is SGDLS and CDR2 YYNGEE. The CDR3 spans 14 residues. This chain's CDR3 is CASSVQALNTEAFF. CDR3 DNA sequence: TGTGCCAGCAGCGTGCAGGCTTTGAACACTGAAGCTTTCTTT. The variable domain in full, with the rest retrieved from reference TRBV9 and TRBJ1-1, is DSGVTQTPKHLITATGQRVTLRCSPRSGDLSVYWYQQSLDQGLQFLIQYYNGEERAKGNILERFSAQQFPDLHSELNLSSLELGDSALYFCASSVQALNTEAFFGQGTRLTVV.

V and J are TRBV30 and TRBJ2-7; tentative D call: TRBD2 (6 bases). V dropped 1 base and J dropped 1 base, with 11 bases sitting between them. The CDR3 spans 14 residues. Germline assignment: CDR1 GTSNPN and CDR2 SVGIG (reference sequence). The CDR3 is CAWSGGGASYEQYF. CDR3 DNA sequence: TGTGCCTGGAGTGGGGGAGGAGCGTCCTACGAGCAGTACTTC.

The chain combines TRBV7-9 with TRBJ2-7; D perhaps matches TRBD1 (6 bases). Per germline, CDR1 SEHNR and CDR2 FQNEAQ (reference sequence). The CDR3 contains 12 residues. The germline V and J ends were trimmed by 3 bases and 4 bases, with 7 bases remaining between them. The CDR3: CASSFGQYEQYF. The CDR3 bases are TGTGCCAGCAGCTTCGGACAGTACGAGCAGTACTTC. Using reference TRBV7-9 and TRBJ2-7 for the parts outside the CDR3, the full variable domain is DTGVSQNPRHKITKRGQNVTFRCDPISEHNRLYWYRQTLGQGPEFLTYFQNEAQLEKSRLLSDRFSAERPKGSFSTLEIQRTEQGDSAMYLCASSFGQYEQYFGPGTRLTVT.

DNA of the CDR3: TGTGCCAGCAGCGTGGGACAGGGAGGAGAGACCCAGTACTTC. Its protein product is CASSVGQGGETQYF. The chain has TRBV9 and TRBJ2-5, with 9 bases aligning to TRBD1. The CDR3 extends over 14 amino acids. With 2 bases clipped from V and 4 bases from J, the junction kept 3 bases outside the gene matches. Germline loops: CDR1 SGDLS, CDR2 YYNGEE.

The chain has TRBV7-2 and TRBJ2-5, with 10 bases fitting TRBD2. V dropped 3 bases and J dropped 4; count of bases not matched to a gene: 5. The CDR3 is 15 residues long. Germline CDR1 reads SGHTA; CDR2 reads FQGNSA. The CDR3 coding sequence is TGTGCCAGCAGCTTTAGCGGGGGGATCGGAGAGACCCAGTACTTC. This encodes CASSFSGGIGETQYF.

This clone has more than one count but fewer than ten. J is TRBJ1-1 and V is TRBV4-3; maybe TRBD1 (5 bases). The CDR3 sequence is 13 residues long. The V gene lost 4 bases and the J gene lost 1 base, with 7 bases spanning the gap. Per germline, CDR1 LGHNA and CDR2 YSLEER. This CDR3 reads CASSLDRNTEAFF. CDR3 nucleotide sequence: TGCGCCAGCAGCCTAGACAGGAACACTGAAGCTTTCTTT.

A remark on this clone: The missing conserved phenylalanine or tryptophan at the end of this CDR3 makes a read error likely. No DNA is shown, since the ends of the CDR3 on it are uncertain; the CDR3 is the one TCRdb lists. The V gene is TRBV27, the J gene TRBJ2-7; TRBD2 reflects the table's D call only, with no check against the DNA. Germline V CDR1 and CDR2: MNHEY, SMNVEV (reference sequence). The CDR3 totals 15 residues, both ends included. The chain's CDR3 is CASSPALLAGGRLFI.

The rearrangement uses TRBV7-2 and TRBJ1-2; D perhaps matches TRBD1 (6 bases). The V end was cut by 6 bases, the J end by 6 bases, with 17 bases between. The CDR3 length is 14 residues. The germline gives CDR1 SGHTA, CDR2 FQGNSA. The CDR3 DNA reads TGTGCCAGCAGTCATTCGTGGGGGGGCGATGGCTACACCTTC. Its protein product is CASSHSWGGDGYTF.

The CDR3 region has the DNA TGTGCTAGTGGTTTATCTAGCGGGGGGTCCTACAATGAGCAGTTCTTC. Its translation is CASGLSSGGSYNEQFF. The chain is built from TRBV12-5 and TRBJ2-1; TRBD2 agrees at 11 bases. The CDR3 is made up of 16 amino acids. Germline trimming cut 3 bases from V and 1 base from J; bases unmatched to any gene: 2. The germline CDR1 and CDR2 sequences are LGHNT and FRNRAP.

V is TRBV14 and J is TRBJ1-1; D is possibly TRBD1 (5 bases). CDR1 SGHDN and CDR2 FVKESK come from the germline V gene. CDR3 length: 13 amino acids. The V end was cut by 5 bases, the J end by 9 bases, with 16 bases between. CDR3 nucleotide sequence: TGTGCCAGCAGCGGGGCGGGGACCTTACAAGCTTTCTTT. Translating it yields CASSGAGTLQAFF. Full variable domain (remainder filled in from reference TRBV14 and TRBJ1-1): EAGVTQFPSHSVIEKGQTVTLRCDPISGHDNLYWYRRVMGKEIKFLLHFVKESKQDESGMPNNRFLAERTGGTYSTLKVQPAELEDSGVYFCASSGAGTLQAFFGQGTRLTVV.

This clone is a singleton in its sample. The chain uses TRBV4-2 and TRBJ2-7, with 7 positions matching TRBD2. V lost 0 bases to trimming and J lost 3 bases; unmatched junction nucleotides: 5. This CDR3 has 15 residues. From germline, CDR1 is LGHNA and CDR2 YNFKEQ. In DNA, the CDR3 is TGTGCCAGCAGCCAAGAAGGCGGGGGACGCTACGAGCAGTACTTC. This sequence encodes CASSQEGGGRYEQYF.

V gene TRBV9 combines with J gene TRBJ1-4; 9 bases are a match to TRBD1. Germline trimming cut 5 bases from V and 8 bases from J; bases unmatched to any gene: 10. The length of the CDR3 is 15 residues. The germline gives CDR1 SGDLS, CDR2 YYNGEE. The DNA for the CDR3 is TGTGCCAGCAGTTTTCAGACAGGGGGGAGAGAAAAACTGTTTTTT. Encoded protein: CASSFQTGGREKLFF.

The chain recombines TRBV10-3 with TRBJ2-7, with 11 bases aligning to TRBD1. Trimming cost V 4 bases and J 4 bases; bases outside gene matches: 3. This CDR3 comprises 14 residues. From germline, CDR1 is ENHRY and CDR2 SYGVKD. The CDR3 loop reads CAISGGTGGYEQYF. CDR3 coding DNA: TGTGCCATCAGTGGGGGGACAGGGGGATACGAGCAGTACTTC.

The rearrangement uses TRBV6-5 and TRBJ2-1; 9 bases map to TRBD1. Trimming removed 0 bases from V and 8 bases from J; junction bases left unmatched: 2. The germline CDR1 and CDR2 sequences are MNHEY and SVGAGI. The CDR3 runs to 14 residues. The CDR3, as DNA: TGTGCCAGCAGTTACTCGTGGACAGGGGATGAGCAGTTCTTC. Its protein product is CASSYSWTGDEQFF.

The chain recombines TRBV10-3 with TRBJ1-2; TRBD1 aligns across 10 bases. With V trimmed by 4 bases and J by 8 bases, 7 bases remained unmatched. The germline gives CDR1 ENHRY, CDR2 SYGVKD. The CDR3 contains 14 residues. The CDR3 region has the DNA TGTGCCATCAGTGGGGGACAGGGGAGGATGGGCTACACCTTC. It yields the protein CAISGGQGRMGYTF.